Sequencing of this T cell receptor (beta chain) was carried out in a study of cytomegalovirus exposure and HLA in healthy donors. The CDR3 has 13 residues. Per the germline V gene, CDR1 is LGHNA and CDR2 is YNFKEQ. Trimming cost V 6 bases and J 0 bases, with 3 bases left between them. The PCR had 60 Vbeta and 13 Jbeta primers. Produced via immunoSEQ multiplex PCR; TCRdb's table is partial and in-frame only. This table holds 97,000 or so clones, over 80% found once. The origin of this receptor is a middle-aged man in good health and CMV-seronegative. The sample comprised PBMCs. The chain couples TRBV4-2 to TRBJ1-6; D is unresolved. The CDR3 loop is CASRSSYNSPLHF. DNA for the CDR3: TGTGCCAGCAGGAGCTCCTATAATTCACCCCTCCACTTT.